The clone carrying this T cell receptor beta chain occurred many times. The data are from a study of blood T cells in healthy people across ages. Per the germline V gene, CDR1 is SNHLY and CDR2 is FYNNEI. The CDR3 covers 14 residues. Losses at the gene ends were 5 bases for V and 7 bases for J; bases not matched to a gene: 8. The authors ran a second PCR of 7 to 11 cycles using a sample-barcoded 5' primer and a J-beta primer mix. In TCRdb, the 5' RACE reads were re-called with MiXCR into one record per CDR3 protein. The sample contains 650,000 to 1,000,000 distinct CDR3 sequences, approximately 35% of which appear only once.

The chain links TRBV2 to TRBJ1-2; 9 bases map to TRBD1. This clonotype originated in a man between 18 and 35 years old in good health. Sequencing was performed on blood. This CDR3 reads CASSITRDRAGYTF. As DNA, the CDR3 is TGTGCCAGCAGTATCACCCGGGACAGGGCTGGCTACACCTTC.